The 15 T cell receptor beta chains presented below share a single source sample, sequenced in a study of identical twins. From the 5' RACE reads, TCRdb called clonotypes with MiXCR, one entry per CDR3 protein. The table includes around 230,000 distinct CDR3 sequences, 9.4% detected once. Sequencing was done on a sample of memory (CD45RO+) T cells sorted from blood. The source is a woman aged 18-30 years in good health.

This clonotype was counted between two and nine times. V gene TRBV6-1 combines with J gene TRBJ2-5; D remains unclear. Germline V gives CDR1 MNHNS, CDR2 SASEGT. Trimming cost V 7 bases and J 5 bases, with 5 bases left between them. The CDR3 runs to 10 residues. The DNA for the CDR3 is TGTGCCAGCATGCTGGAGACCCAGTACTTC. This codes for CASMLETQYF.

The sample holds a few counts of this clonotype. The chain recombines TRBV20-1 with TRBJ1-1, with TRBD1 matching over 9 bases. V was pared by 3 bases and J by 8 bases, with 7 bases of the junction left unmatched. This CDR3 is built from 13 residues. Germline V lookup: CDR1 DFQATT, CDR2 SNEGSKA (reference sequence). For the CDR3, the DNA is TGCAGTGCTAGGATTGGGACAGGGAAAGAAGCTTTCTTT. Translation: CSARIGTGKEAFF.

This clonotype was recorded a few times. Germline and junction disagree at one end, which may indicate a read error. The chain employs TRBV18 and TRBJ2-1, with 8 bases aligning to TRBD2. Germline loops: CDR1 KGHSH, CDR2 LQKENI. The CDR3 contains 14 residues. CDR3 coding DNA: TGTGTCAGCTCACCCGGGACTAGATCCAATGAGCAGTTCTTC. Amino acid sequence: CVSSPGTRSNEQFF. Together with reference TRBV18 and TRBJ2-1, the CDR3 gives the full variable domain: NAGVMQNPRHLVRRRGQEARLRCSPMKGHSHVYWYRQLPEEGLKFMVYLQKENIIDESGMPKERFSAEFPKEGPSILRIQQVVRGDSAAYFCVSSPGTRSNEQFFGPGTRLTVL.

The genes are TRBV20-1 and TRBJ1-1, with no clear D. In germline, CDR1 is DFQATT, CDR2 SNEGSKA (reference sequence). The CDR3 is made up of 13 amino acids. V was trimmed by 0 bases and J by 6 bases, leaving 11 bases between them. DNA of the CDR3: TGCAGTGCTAGAGATTCAGTGATCGCTGAAGCTTTCTTT. Protein product: CSARDSVIAEAFF.

CDR3 nucleotide sequence: TGCGCCAGCAGCACAAGGTCCCTTAGCGGGAGTAGGAAAGATACGCAGTATTTT. As protein: CASSTRSLSGSRKDTQYF. The chain couples TRBV5-1 to TRBJ2-3, with 9 nucleotides matching TRBD2. J lost 5 bases, V lost 4 bases, and 17 bases had no gene match. The length of the CDR3 is 18 residues. CDR1 SGHRS and CDR2 YFSETQ come from the germline V gene.

This clonotype has a count of ten or more. The chain employs TRBV5-1 and TRBJ2-7, with D possibly matching TRBD2 (6 bases). V was pared by 4 bases and J by 8 bases, with 13 bases between. CDR1 and CDR2 (germline): SGHRS, YFSETQ. CDR3 length: 12 residues. The CDR3 protein is CASSAGGQQQYF. In nucleotides, the CDR3 is TGCGCCAGCAGCGCCGGGGGTCAACAGCAGTACTTC.

The sample holds a few counts of this clonotype. J is TRBJ2-2 and V is TRBV20-1; 10 positions match TRBD2. The germline CDR1 and CDR2 sequences are DFQATT and SNEGSKA (reference sequence). The CDR3 is made up of 16 amino acids. V gave up 5 bases and J gave up 1 base; unmatched junction bases: 7. The DNA of the CDR3 is TGCAGTGCTGGGGTTAGCGGGAGGCAGAACACCGGGGAGCTGTTTTTT. It is translated as CSAGVSGRQNTGELFF.

The CDR3 protein is CASSLPGGIYNEQFF. CDR3 bases: TGTGCCAGCAGTTTACCCGGGGGAATATACAATGAGCAGTTCTTC. The chain is built from TRBV28 and TRBJ2-1, with D possibly being TRBD2 (6 bases). The CDR3 runs 15 residues. Trimming shortened V by 2 bases and J by 4 bases, and 12 bases separated the two germline ends. CDR1 and CDR2 (germline): MDHEN, SYDVKM.

V is TRBV6-2 or TRBV6-3 and J is TRBJ2-1, with 9 bases matching TRBD2. The ends lost 2 bases at V and 5 bases at J; junction bases unmatched: 7. The CDR3 loop spans 16 amino acids. Germline loops: CDR1 MNHEY, CDR2 SVGEGT. The CDR3 region has the DNA TGTGCCAGCAGTTACGCCATAGCGGGAGATAACAATGAGCAGTTCTTC. Translation: CASSYAIAGDNNEQFF.

The chain recombines TRBV15 with TRBJ2-5; 10 bases are a match to TRBD1. The V gene's germline CDR1 is LNHNV and CDR2 YYDKDF (reference sequence). The CDR3 is made up of 17 amino acids. Unmatched junction bases numbered 11, after V lost 3 bases and J lost 4 bases. The CDR3 coding sequence is TGTGCCACCAGCAGTGAAACCGGGACAGGGGTAGGAGAGACCCAGTACTTC. Translated: CATSSETGTGVGETQYF.

The rearrangement uses TRBV5-1 and TRBJ1-2; D is undetermined. This CDR3 comprises 11 residues. V dropped 0 bases and J dropped 8 bases, with 5 bases sitting between them. CDR1 is SGHRS, CDR2 YFSETQ, per germline. CDR3 in amino acids: CASSLDTGYTF. The CDR3 region has the DNA TGCGCCAGCAGCTTGGACACGGGCTACACCTTC.

In its sample, this clonotype was seen many times. This rearrangement joins TRBV7-9 to TRBJ1-4; D is perhaps TRBD1 (6 bases). This CDR3 has 14 amino acids. Trimming cost V 6 bases and J 8 bases, with 16 bases left between them. CDR1 SEHNR and CDR2 FQNEAQ come from the germline V gene (reference sequence). The CDR3: CASSLRGAAEKLFF. As DNA, the CDR3 is TGTGCCAGCAGTCTCCGGGGGGCAGCCGAAAAACTGTTTTTT. Using reference TRBV7-9 and TRBJ1-4 for the parts outside the CDR3, the full variable domain is DTGVSQNPRHKITKRGQNVTFRCDPISEHNRLYWYRQTLGQGPEFLTYFQNEAQLEKSRLLSDRFSAERPKGSFSTLEIQRTEQGDSAMYLCASSLRGAAEKLFFGSGTQLSVL.

This clonotype appeared many times. J is TRBJ2-3 and V is TRBV27; D might be TRBD2 (5 bases). The CDR3 extends over 12 amino acids. The V end was cut by 3 bases, the J end by 6 bases, with 7 bases between. Germline CDR1 is MNHEY and CDR2 is SMNVEV (reference sequence). DNA for the CDR3: TGTGCCAGCAGTTTTTCGGGGGATACGCAGTATTTT. Translated, it gives CASSFSGDTQYF.

The chain recombines TRBV18 with TRBJ2-3; D is unresolved. With 0 bases removed from V and 1 base from J, the gap between germline ends came to 8 bases. The CDR3 contains 15 residues. CDR1 is KGHSH and CDR2 is LQKENI in the germline V gene. In DNA, the CDR3 is TGTGCCAGCTCACCACCAAGGAGAGGCACAGATACGCAGTATTTT. It encodes CASSPPRRGTDTQYF.

This clonotype was counted only a few times. The chain uses TRBV20-1 and TRBJ2-7; 14 bases match TRBD2. After removal of 3 bases from V and 8 bases from J, the junction contained 9 bases not matched to a gene. The length of the CDR3 is 15 residues. Germline CDR1 DFQATT, CDR2 SNEGSKA (reference sequence). The CDR3 coding sequence is TGCAGTGCTAGGGTACCGGGACTAGCGGGAGTCAAGCAGTACTTC. Translated: CSARVPGLAGVKQYF.